The clone carrying this T cell receptor beta chain was detected ten times or more. A junction end diverges from the germline sequence, so it may reflect a read error. It was with a sample-barcoded 5' primer and a J-beta primer mix that a second PCR of about 6 to 12 cycles was run. TCRdb reprocessed the 5' RACE reads via MiXCR and lists one record per CDR3 protein. Of 1,500,000 or so distinct CDR3 sequences listed, 40% to 45% are singletons. The data stem from a study of blood T cells in healthy people across ages. Input material: blood. The clonotype originates from a woman aged 18-29 years in good health.

Here the CDR3 reads CASSQDRVETQYF. DNA for the CDR3: TGTGCCAGCAGCCAAGATCGGGTGGAGACCCAGTACTTC. V is TRBV4-3 and J is TRBJ2-5; D unclear. The CDR3 spans 13 residues. Germline CDR1 reads LGHNA; CDR2 reads YSLEER.